This T cell receptor (beta chain) was sequenced for a study of T cell responses to AZD1222 COVID-19 vaccine. Study-level points and caveats: Regions left unmutated in variants are reportedly the target of nearly half of spike-specific TCRs.

Profiled with immunoSEQ multiplex PCR; TCRdb holds only in-frame clones, not every one. The repertoire holds over 85,000 clones, with about 92% as singletons. V was cut by 1 base and J by 8 bases, with 14 bases left in between. This CDR3 region has 14 residues. The germline gives CDR1 LNHDA, CDR2 SQIVND (reference sequence). In the case of this clone: The antigen is not known.

The clonotype was recovered from an adult in good health. V usage is TRBV19 and J usage is TRBJ1-1, with a tentative D call TRBD1 (6 bases). The material was peripheral blood, obtained on day 0 of AZD1222 vaccination. Written as DNA, the CDR3 is TGTGCCAGTAGTATAGGAGGGGGAATCCAGGAAGCTTTCTTT. Its translation is CASSIGGGIQEAFF.